The text below deals with one T cell receptor beta chain. Its target is unknown. The record originates from a study of T cells in localized non-small cell lung cancer. Study-wide results and caveats: Prolonged overall survival went with higher T cell density in the blood. Because only a single region of the tumor was sequenced, heterogeneity remains possible. Uninvolved adjacent lung, not tumor, had the highest T cell clonality.

Libraries were prepared by immunoSEQ multiplex PCR; TCRdb keeps only in-frame clonotypes and omits some of them. The sample shows tens of thousands of clones, more than 80% of them seen only once. The V gene's germline CDR1 is LNHNV and CDR2 YYDKDF (reference sequence). Trimming took off 0 bases at V and 11 bases at J, with 14 bases between the two ends. The CDR3 has 14 residues. This chain links TRBV15 with TRBJ1-5; tentatively, D is TRBD1 (6 bases). Sequencing was performed on peripheral blood mononuclear cells, taken before any cancer treatment. The sequence derives from a male donor older than 55 with stage II lung adenocarcinoma. The CDR3 nucleotides read TGTGCCACCAGCAGAGATCAGGTTAGGGGGTCCCAGCATTTT. Its protein is CATSRDQVRGSQHF.